These 7 T cell receptor beta chains were sequenced from one sample in a study of identical twins. TCRdb re-derived calls from the 5' RACE reads in MiXCR, one entry per CDR3 protein. The sample includes some 1,600,000 distinct CDR3 sequences, about 30% seen only once; the top ten take approximately 0.29%. The sequencing sample was made of cord blood. Every receptor here comes from a newborn girl in good health.

This clonotype was detected a few times. This chain connects TRBV24-1 to TRBJ1-2, with a possible D match to TRBD1 (5 bases). V shed 3 bases and J shed 6 bases, with 28 bases lying between them. The germline CDR1 and CDR2 sequences are KGHDR and SFDVKD. The CDR3 has 19 amino acids. CDR3 coding DNA: TGTGCCACCAGTGATAAACCCCGCGCAGGTACGGGGGTTCACCATGGCTACACCTTC. This translates into CATSDKPRAGTGVHHGYTF.

This clonotype was observed a few times. V gene TRBV4-1 combines with J gene TRBJ2-7, with 7 bases identical to TRBD1. CDR3 length equals 16 residues. In germline, CDR1 is MGHRA, CDR2 YSYEKL. V gave up 2 bases and J gave up 3 bases; unmatched junction bases: 10. The CDR3 reads CASSQTPGTVDYEQYF. The CDR3 DNA sequence: TGCGCCAGCAGCCAAACTCCGGGGACAGTCGACTACGAGCAGTACTTC.

As regards this clonotype: Germline is not matched at one junction end, which may reflect a read error. The chain employs TRBV7-7 and TRBJ2-5; D gene ambiguous. This CDR3 has 15 residues. CDR1 and CDR2 from the germline V gene are SSHAT and FNYEAQ (reference sequence). CDR3 sequence reads: CASSPRLIHQETQYF. CDR3 nucleotides: TGTGCTAGCAGCCCCCGCCTTATCCACCAAGAGACCCAGTACTTC.

The chain employs TRBV4-1 and TRBJ2-3; D call uncertain. Trimming shortened V by 3 bases and J by 1 base, and 11 bases separated the two germline ends. The CDR3 runs 15 residues. Germline CDR1 MGHRA, CDR2 YSYEKL. The CDR3 nucleotides are TGCGCCAGCAGCCAGAGAGACACTCGCACAGATACGCAGTATTTT. Translated: CASSQRDTRTDTQYF.

The chain combines TRBV20-1 with TRBJ1-1; D is undetermined. This CDR3 spans 12 amino acids. Trimming pared 6 bases from V and 11 bases from J, leaving 19 bases between. Germline lookup yields CDR1 DFQATT and CDR2 SNEGSKA (reference sequence). The CDR3 spells CSACQVGPEAFF. CDR3 sequence (DNA): TGCAGTGCCTGCCAAGTCGGACCCGAGGCTTTCTTT.

Worth noting for this clonotype: A much larger clonotype is one base distant, so this may be a read error. The rearrangement uses TRBV29-1 and TRBJ2-3; 7 bases match TRBD1. Germline V gives CDR1 SQVTM, CDR2 ANQGSEA. The trim removed 7 bases at V and 5 bases at J, leaving 18 bases unmatched. This CDR3 has 16 residues. The DNA for the CDR3 is TGCAGCGCGCTGCCCCGGGACAGTTTCTCCGGAGATACGCAGTATTTT. It encodes CSALPRDSFSGDTQYF.

The chain uses TRBV6-6 and TRBJ2-5; D call uncertain. Germline-derived CDR1 and CDR2 are MNHNY and SVGAGI (reference sequence). The V and J ends lost 0 bases and 0 bases respectively, with 8 bases between them. CDR3 size: 15 residues. Here the CDR3 reads CASSYSGRYQETQYF. For the CDR3, the DNA is TGTGCCAGCAGTTACTCCGGCCGGTACCAAGAGACCCAGTACTTC.